These 8 T cell receptor beta chains share one sample of origin, sequenced in a study of cytomegalovirus exposure and HLA in healthy donors (dated by TCRdb to 2016 to 2017). The method was the immunoSEQ multiplex PCR assay. Here the immuneACCESS table is served through TCRdb, limited to in-frame sequences with V and J called. Missing clones are a known gap in these copies; in checked studies unresolved V genes cover under half, and the rest lacks a known reason. The sample table shows around 150,000 clones, and about 88% are seen once. The ten biggest clones cover approximately 2.1% of the sample. Sequencing was carried out using PBMCs. These receptors originate from a woman between 18 and 29 years old in good health and CMV-seronegative.

There are a few counts of this clone. The chain joins TRBV21-1 to TRBJ2-3; the table calls TRBD2, which could not be checked here. TRBV21-1 has pseudogene status. This CDR3 contains 12 residues. The CDR3 DNA sequence: TGTGCCAGCAGATGTTGTAGCCCCATGGAGGTTTTT. The encoded protein is CASRCCSPMEVF.

In regard to this clone: The sample carries other DNA sequences with the same CDR3. The chain links TRBV9 to TRBJ1-6; D gene unclear. Trimming removed 0 bases at V and 8 bases at J, with 15 bases between. The CDR3 loop spans 16 amino acids. CDR1 is SGDLS and CDR2 is YYNGEE in the germline V gene. The CDR3 nucleotides are TGTGCCAGCAGCGTAGCTCCCGGAGGGCGTCATTCACCCCTCCACTTT. Amino acid sequence: CASSVAPGGRHSPLHF.

The CDR3 is CASSSIVSSSSYEQYF. DNA of the CDR3: TGTGCCAGCAGCTCAATCGTATCGAGTTCGTCCTACGAGCAGTACTTC. V and J are TRBV11-2 and TRBJ2-7; no clear D. Deletions cut 4 bases from V and 1 base from J, with 17 bases between. The CDR3 sequence is 16 residues long. CDR1 and CDR2 (germline): SGHAT, FQNNGV. The full variable domain, rest sourced from reference TRBV11-2 and TRBJ2-7, is EAGVAQSPRYKIIEKRQSVAFWCNPISGHATLYWYQQILGQGPKLLIQFQNNGVVDDSQLPKDRFSAERLKGVDSTLKIQPAKLEDSAVYLCASSSIVSSSSYEQYFGPGTRLTVT.

The chain carries TRBV27 and TRBJ1-2, with TRBD1 matching over 7 bases. CDR1 and CDR2 (germline): MNHEY, SMNVEV (reference sequence). The CDR3 sequence is 15 residues long. Trimming cost V 6 bases and J 4 bases; bases outside gene matches: 11. Here the CDR3 DNA reads TGTGCCAGCAGCCACCATGGGGACAGAGGCTATGGCTACACCTTC. Its translation is CASSHHGDRGYGYTF.

This chain uses TRBV9 with TRBJ2-1; TRBD1 might be the D (6 bases). Deletions cut 0 bases from V and 10 bases from J, with 20 bases between. In germline, CDR1 is SGDLS, CDR2 YYNGEE. The CDR3 length is 16 residues. The DNA for the CDR3 is TGTGCCAGCAGCGTAGGGGGCAGGGGAGTAGGAGAGGAGCAGTTCTTC. Its translation: CASSVGGRGVGEEQFF.

CDR3 residues: CSVAGRGPMTEAFF. CDR3 nucleotide sequence: TGCAGCGTTGCAGGCAGGGGACCGATGACTGAAGCTTTCTTT. The rearrangement links TRBV29-1 to TRBJ1-1; possibly TRBD1 for D (6 bases). Deletions cut 4 bases from V and 5 bases from J, with 17 bases between. Per germline, CDR1 SQVTM and CDR2 ANQGSEA. There are 14 residues in the CDR3. Variable domain in full (rest from reference TRBV29-1 and TRBJ1-1): SAVISQKPSRDICQRGTSLTIQCQVDSQVTMMFWYRQQPGQSLTLIATANQGSEATYESGFVIDKFPISRPNLTFSTLTVSNMSPEDSSIYLCSVAGRGPMTEAFFGQGTRLTVV.

The CDR3 region has the DNA TGTGCCAGCAGCTCGGCGACGGGGGACCCTGAAGCTTTCTTT. Translating gives CASSSATGDPEAFF. The chain joins TRBV7-9 to TRBJ1-1; possibly TRBD1 for D (5 bases). CDR1 SEHNR and CDR2 FQNEAQ come from the germline V gene (reference sequence). This CDR3 spans 14 amino acids. V was cut by 4 bases and J by 6 bases, with 15 bases left in between. The whole variable domain, remainder taken from reference TRBV7-9 and TRBJ1-1, is DTGVSQNPRHKITKRGQNVTFRCDPISEHNRLYWYRQTLGQGPEFLTYFQNEAQLEKSRLLSDRFSAERPKGSFSTLEIQRTEQGDSAMYLCASSSATGDPEAFFGQGTRLTVV.

This clone appeared once. This rearrangement joins TRBV19 to TRBJ1-5; perhaps TRBD1 as D (5 bases). V was shortened by 7 bases and J by 4 bases, with 14 bases between the two germline ends. This CDR3 is built from 14 residues. CDR1 is LNHDA, CDR2 SQIVND, per germline (reference sequence). Here the CDR3 DNA reads TGTGCCAGTAATTCGGGACTTCTAAATCAGCCCCAGCATTTT. Amino acid sequence: CASNSGLLNQPQHF.